This T cell receptor beta chain was recovered during a study of T cell responses to AZD1222 COVID-19 vaccine. At the level of the study: Second-dose timings of about 4 or about 12 weeks were pooled.

The CDR3 extends over 16 amino acids. The table came from immunoSEQ multiplex PCR; TCRdb's copy has only in-frame clones and leaves some out. Altogether about 73,000 clones are present, around 88% being singletons, with the ten largest covering about 20%. Findings and limits, study-wide: Baseline seropositives among AZD1222 recipients totaled only 5 to 7. Donors were mostly white British, more females; clonal diversity possibly underestimated.

Remarks on this clone: The antigen is undetermined.

This TCR derives from an adult in good health. The specimen was peripheral blood, collected on day 0 of AZD1222 vaccination. The V call is TRBV21-1, the J call TRBJ1-5. TRBV21-1 is given as a pseudogene. The CDR3 bases are TGTGCCAGCAGCGGGAATAAGCGCATGGAGGATCAGCCCCAGCATTTT. It encodes CASSGNKRMEDQPQHF.